This T cell receptor beta chain came from a study of blood T cell repertoires in COVID-19 (dated by TCRdb to about 2020). Regarding the study in general: Samples covering the acute and convalescent phases of COVID-19 were provided by collaborators in the United States, Italy and Spain. Sample metadata almost always included a de-identified subject ID, COVID-19 status, age in years and sex. HLA class I and class II types, where available, came from metadata supplied by the sample provider rather than from assay-based typing. The repertoires were released in a freely available public database meant as a resource for research on the immune response to SARS-CoV-2. The material from the prospective study consisted of cDNA or gDNA derived from T cells, B-cell-depleted T cells, or PBMCs. Samples came from the ongoing ImmuneRACE study (first 160 participants) plus 1,254 subjects from 6 global collaborators. Subjects who had been exposed to COVID-19, were actively infected with it, or had recovered from it provided the deeply sampled blood TCRbeta repertoires that made up the dataset. Paper-wide results and their limitations: The amount of clinical and demographic metadata varied by source and participant and was provided uncurated.

The CDR3 holds 13 amino acids from the cysteine to the phenylalanine. The only DNA kept is the CDR3, 39 bases in frame from the first base. Between the V and J ends, shortened by 4 bases and 0 bases respectively, the junction contains 5 bases. CDR1 and CDR2 are drawn from the germline V gene: SGDLS, YYNGEE. With regard to this clone: Its antigen is unknown. Base-call qualities are not available, and no considerably larger clone is one nucleotide away.

TCRbeta CDR3 regions were amplified from genomic DNA by means of the immunoSEQ Assay, a bias-controlled multiplex PCR. Per the source publication's procedure: Within the assay, amplification of reference gene primers was used to estimate how many nucleated cells each sample contained. To quantify the absolute abundance of each unique TCRbeta CDR3 rearrangement, sequence reads were collapsed and filtered. For each sample, productive Simpson clonality was calculated as the square root of Simpson's diversity index over productive rearrangements. Drawn from immuneACCESS, this table holds only the in-frame rearrangements with V and J called that TCRdb kept. Clones are partly lost; checked studies trace under half to an unresolved V gene and leave the rest unexplained. That table supplies the V and J calls and clone size; D and trimming were determined from the DNA. This sample comprises about 330,000 clones, over 75% of them detected only once. The ten largest clones capture under 5.5% of the sample.

Enrolling through a virtual design, the prospective study's participants ranged in age from roughly 18 to 90 years and lived across roughly 24 United States geographic areas. In the prospective study, participants were assigned to cohorts based on the clinical history participants reported in a screening survey and a study questionnaire. Recovered participants in ImmuneRACE Cohort 3 were defined by two consecutive negative NP/OP PCR tests, clearance by a healthcare professional, or resolution of symptoms. Mobile phlebotomists in the prospective study collected whole blood, serum and a nasopharyngeal or oropharyngeal swab from every participant. Participants in the prospective study had the option to provide additional blood draws and questionnaires over a roughly 2-month period. Before DNA extraction, blood samples from the prospective study were shipped at room temperature or frozen.

The sequence came from a woman in her twenties or thirties who had recovered from COVID-19. Sequencing was performed on PBMCs or T cells enriched from blood (not recorded which). The chain is encoded by TRBV9 joined to TRBJ1-3; no D segment can be confidently identified. CDR3 protein: CASSRLSGNTIYF. The bases are TGTGCCAGCAGCCGACTCTCTGGAAACACCATATATTTT.